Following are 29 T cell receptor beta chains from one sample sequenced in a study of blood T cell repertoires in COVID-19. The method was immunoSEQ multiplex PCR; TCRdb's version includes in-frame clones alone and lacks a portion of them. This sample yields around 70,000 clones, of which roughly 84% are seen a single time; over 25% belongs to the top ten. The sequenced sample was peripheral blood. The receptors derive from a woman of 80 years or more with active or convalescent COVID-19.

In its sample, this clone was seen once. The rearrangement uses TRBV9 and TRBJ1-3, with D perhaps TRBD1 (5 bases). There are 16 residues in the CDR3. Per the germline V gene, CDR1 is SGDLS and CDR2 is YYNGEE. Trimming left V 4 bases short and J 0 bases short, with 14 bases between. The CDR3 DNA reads TGTGCCAGCAGCAGTGATGACAGCTTCTCTGGAAACACCATATATTTT. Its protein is CASSSDDSFSGNTIYF.

In nucleotides, the CDR3 is TGCGCCAGCAGCTTGAGCTACTCCTACGAGCAGTACTTC. Protein: CASSLSYSYEQYF. V usage is TRBV5-1 and J usage is TRBJ2-7; no firm D call. Germline CDR1 SGHRS, CDR2 YFSETQ. Between the trimmed V and J ends, which lost 1 base and 0 bases, there was a span of 5 bases. The length of the CDR3 is 13 residues.

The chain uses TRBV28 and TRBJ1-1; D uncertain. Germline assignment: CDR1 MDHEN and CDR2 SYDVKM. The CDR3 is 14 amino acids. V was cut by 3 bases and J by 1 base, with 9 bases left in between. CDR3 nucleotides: TGTGCCAGCAGTTTGAGGGTACAGAACACTGAAGCTTTCTTT. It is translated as CASSLRVQNTEAFF.

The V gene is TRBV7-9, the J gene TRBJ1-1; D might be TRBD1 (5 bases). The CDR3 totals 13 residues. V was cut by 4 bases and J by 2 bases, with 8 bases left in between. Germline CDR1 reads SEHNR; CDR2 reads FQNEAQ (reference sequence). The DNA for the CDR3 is TGTGCCAGCAGCTCTCAGGGAAACACTGAAGCTTTCTTT. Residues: CASSSQGNTEAFF.

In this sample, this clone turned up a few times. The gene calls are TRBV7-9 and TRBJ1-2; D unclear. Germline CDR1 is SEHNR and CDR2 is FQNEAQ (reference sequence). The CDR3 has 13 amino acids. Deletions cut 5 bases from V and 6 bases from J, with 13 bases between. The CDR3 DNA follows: TGTGCCAGCAGCCCCGGGGTTCGGCATGGCTACACCTTC. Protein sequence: CASSPGVRHGYTF.

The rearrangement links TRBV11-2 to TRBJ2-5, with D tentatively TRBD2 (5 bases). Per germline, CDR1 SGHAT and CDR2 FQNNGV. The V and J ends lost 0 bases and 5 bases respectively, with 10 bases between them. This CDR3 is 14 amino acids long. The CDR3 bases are TGTGCCAGCAGCTTAGATCTAGCCTTGGAGACCCAGTACTTC. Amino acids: CASSLDLALETQYF.

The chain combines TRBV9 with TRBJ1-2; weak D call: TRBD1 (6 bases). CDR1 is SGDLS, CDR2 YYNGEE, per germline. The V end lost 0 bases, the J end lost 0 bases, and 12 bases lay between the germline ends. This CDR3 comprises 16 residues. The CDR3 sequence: CASSVEPQGSNYGYTF. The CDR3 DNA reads TGTGCCAGCAGCGTAGAGCCCCAGGGGTCTAACTATGGCTACACCTTC. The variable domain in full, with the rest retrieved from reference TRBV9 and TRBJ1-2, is DSGVTQTPKHLITATGQRVTLRCSPRSGDLSVYWYQQSLDQGLQFLIQYYNGEERAKGNILERFSAQQFPDLHSELNLSSLELGDSALYFCASSVEPQGSNYGYTFGSGTRLTVV.

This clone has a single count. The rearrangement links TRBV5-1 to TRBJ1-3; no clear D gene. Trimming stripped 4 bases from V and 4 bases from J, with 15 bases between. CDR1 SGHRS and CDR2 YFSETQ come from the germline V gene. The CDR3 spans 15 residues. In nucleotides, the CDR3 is TGCGCCAGCAGCCCTCGGCGGTTTTGGGGAAACACCATATATTTT. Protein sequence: CASSPRRFWGNTIYF. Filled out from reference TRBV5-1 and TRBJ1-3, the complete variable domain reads KAGVTQTPRYLIKTRGQQVTLSCSPISGHRSVSWYQQTPGQGLQFLFEYFSETQRNKGNFPGRFSGRQFSNSRSEMNVSTLELGDSALYLCASSPRRFWGNTIYFGEGSWLTVV.

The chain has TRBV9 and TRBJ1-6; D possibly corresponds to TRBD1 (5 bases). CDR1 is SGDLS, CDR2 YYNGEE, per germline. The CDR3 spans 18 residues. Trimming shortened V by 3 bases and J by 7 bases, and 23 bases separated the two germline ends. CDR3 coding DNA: TGTGCCAGCAGCGAGGCAGTAGGGGCGACTCTATGGAATTCACCCCTCCACTTT. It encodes CASSEAVGATLWNSPLHF.

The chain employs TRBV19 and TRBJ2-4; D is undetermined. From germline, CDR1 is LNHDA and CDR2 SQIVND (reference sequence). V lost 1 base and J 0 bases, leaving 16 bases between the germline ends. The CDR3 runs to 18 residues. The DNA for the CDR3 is TGTGCCAGTAGTATAGGAACTACCCGGTCTTTAGCCAAAAACATTCAGTACTTC. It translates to CASSIGTTRSLAKNIQYF.

The CDR3 spells CASSEGSNQPQHF. The CDR3 bases are TGTGCCAGCAGCGAGGGTAGCAATCAGCCCCAGCATTTT. The chain couples TRBV6-4 to TRBJ1-5, with unresolved D. Germline V CDR1 and CDR2: MRHNA, SNTAGT. The CDR3 length is 13 residues. V was clipped by 6 bases and J by 0 bases, with 6 bases between them.

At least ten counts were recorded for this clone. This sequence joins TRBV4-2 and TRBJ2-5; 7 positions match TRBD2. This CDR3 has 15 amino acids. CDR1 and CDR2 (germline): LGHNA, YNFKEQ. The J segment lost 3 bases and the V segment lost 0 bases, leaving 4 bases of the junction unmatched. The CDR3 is CASSQEGRGEETQYF. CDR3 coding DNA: TGTGCCAGCAGCCAAGAAGGTCGGGGGGAAGAGACCCAGTACTTC.

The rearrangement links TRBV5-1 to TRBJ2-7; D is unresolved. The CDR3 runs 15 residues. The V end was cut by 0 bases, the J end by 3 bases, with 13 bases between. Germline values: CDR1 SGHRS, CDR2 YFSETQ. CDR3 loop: CASSLGSGFGYEQYF. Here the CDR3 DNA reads TGCGCCAGCAGCTTGGGTTCCGGGTTTGGCTACGAGCAGTACTTC.

The CDR3 here is CASSLAGLSWNTEAFF. CDR3 in DNA: TGTGCCAGTTCCCTCGCAGGCCTCTCTTGGAACACTGAAGCTTTCTTT. This chain joins TRBV18 and TRBJ1-1; unclear D gene. Germline lookup yields CDR1 KGHSH and CDR2 LQKENI. Trimming took off 9 bases at V and 1 base at J, with 21 bases between the two ends. The CDR3 has 16 amino acids.

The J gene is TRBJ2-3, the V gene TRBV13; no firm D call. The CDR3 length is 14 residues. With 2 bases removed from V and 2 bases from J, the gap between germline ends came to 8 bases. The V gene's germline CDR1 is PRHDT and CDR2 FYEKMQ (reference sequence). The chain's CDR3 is CASSLLESTDTQYF. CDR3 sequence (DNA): TGTGCCAGCAGCTTATTAGAGTCCACAGATACGCAGTATTTT.

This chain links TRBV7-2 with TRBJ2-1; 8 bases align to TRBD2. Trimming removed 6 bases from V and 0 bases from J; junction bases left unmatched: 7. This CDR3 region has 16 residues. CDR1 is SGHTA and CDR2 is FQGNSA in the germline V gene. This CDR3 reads CASRAVSGDSYNEQFF. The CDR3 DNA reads TGTGCCAGCAGAGCGGTTAGCGGGGACTCCTACAATGAGCAGTTCTTC.

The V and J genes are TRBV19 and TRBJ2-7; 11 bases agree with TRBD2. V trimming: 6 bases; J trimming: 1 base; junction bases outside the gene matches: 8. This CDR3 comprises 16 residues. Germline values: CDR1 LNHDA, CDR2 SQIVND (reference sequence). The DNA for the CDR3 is TGTGCCAGTAGCAAAACAACTAGCGGGGGATCCTACGAGCAGTACTTC. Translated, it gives CASSKTTSGGSYEQYF.

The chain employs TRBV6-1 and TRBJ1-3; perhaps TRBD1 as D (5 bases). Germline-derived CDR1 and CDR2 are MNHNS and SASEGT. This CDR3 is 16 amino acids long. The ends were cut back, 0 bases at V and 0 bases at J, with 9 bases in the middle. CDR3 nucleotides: TGTGCCAGCAGTGAAGCGTGGGGCGGCTCTGGAAACACCATATATTTT. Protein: CASSEAWGGSGNTIYF.

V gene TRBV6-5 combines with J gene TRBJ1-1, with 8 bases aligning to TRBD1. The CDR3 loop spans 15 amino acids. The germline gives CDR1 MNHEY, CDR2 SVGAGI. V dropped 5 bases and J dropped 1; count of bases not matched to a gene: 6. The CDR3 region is CASSSEQGENTEAFF. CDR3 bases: TGTGCCAGCAGTAGCGAACAGGGGGAGAACACTGAAGCTTTCTTT.

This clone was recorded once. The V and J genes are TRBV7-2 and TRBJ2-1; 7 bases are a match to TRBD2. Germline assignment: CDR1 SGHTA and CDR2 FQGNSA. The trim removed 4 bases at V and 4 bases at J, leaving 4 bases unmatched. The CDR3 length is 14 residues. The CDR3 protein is CASSSSSGYNEQFF. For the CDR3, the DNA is TGTGCCAGCAGCTCCTCTAGCGGTTACAATGAGCAGTTCTTC.

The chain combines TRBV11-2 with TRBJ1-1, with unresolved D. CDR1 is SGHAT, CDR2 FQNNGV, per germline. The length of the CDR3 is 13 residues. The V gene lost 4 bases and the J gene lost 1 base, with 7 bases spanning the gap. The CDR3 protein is CASSSYWNTEAFF. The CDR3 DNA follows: TGTGCCAGCAGCTCCTACTGGAACACTGAAGCTTTCTTT.

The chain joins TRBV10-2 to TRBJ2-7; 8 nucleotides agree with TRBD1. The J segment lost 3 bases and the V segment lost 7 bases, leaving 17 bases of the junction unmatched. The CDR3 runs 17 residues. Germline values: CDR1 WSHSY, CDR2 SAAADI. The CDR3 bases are TGCGCCAGCATGGATCCTGGCATCGGGACAGGACTCTACGAGCAGTACTTC. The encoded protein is CASMDPGIGTGLYEQYF.

For the CDR3, the DNA is TGTGCCAGTAGTATAGGGACAGCCTCTGGAAACACCATATATTTT. This gives the protein CASSIGTASGNTIYF. This chain links TRBV19 with TRBJ1-3, with a tentative D call TRBD1 (6 bases). Trimming cost V 1 base and J 0 bases, with 7 bases left between them. This CDR3 comprises 15 residues. Germline V gives CDR1 LNHDA, CDR2 SQIVND (reference sequence).

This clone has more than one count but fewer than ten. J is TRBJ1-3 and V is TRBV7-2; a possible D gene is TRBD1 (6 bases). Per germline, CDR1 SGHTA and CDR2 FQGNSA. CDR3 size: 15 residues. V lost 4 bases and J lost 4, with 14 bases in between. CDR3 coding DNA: TGTGCCAGCAGCTGGGGGGGGGCGTCGGGAAACACCATATATTTT. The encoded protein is CASSWGGASGNTIYF.

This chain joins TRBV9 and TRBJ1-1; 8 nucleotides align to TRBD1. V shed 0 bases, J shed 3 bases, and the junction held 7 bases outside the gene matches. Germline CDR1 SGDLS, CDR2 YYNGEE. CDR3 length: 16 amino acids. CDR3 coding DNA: TGTGCCAGCAGCGTAGCAAGGACAGGGCCGGACACTGAAGCTTTCTTT. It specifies CASSVARTGPDTEAFF.

The CDR3 is CASSLRGRGGNTIYF. The CDR3 DNA reads as TGTGCCAGCAGTTTACGGGGGAGAGGAGGAAACACCATATATTTT. The rearrangement links TRBV28 to TRBJ1-3; D is possibly TRBD1 (5 bases). Germline V lookup: CDR1 MDHEN, CDR2 SYDVKM. V was cut by 2 bases and J by 4 bases, with 12 bases left in between. The CDR3 has 15 residues.

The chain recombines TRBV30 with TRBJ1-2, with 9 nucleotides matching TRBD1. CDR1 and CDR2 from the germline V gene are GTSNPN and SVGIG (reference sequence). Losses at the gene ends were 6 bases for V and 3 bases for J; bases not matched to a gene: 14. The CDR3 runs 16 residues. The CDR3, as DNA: TGTGCCTGTCTCCCGAACCAACAGGGGGCACACTATGGCTACACCTTC. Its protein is CACLPNQQGAHYGYTF. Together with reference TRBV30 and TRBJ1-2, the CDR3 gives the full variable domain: SQTIHQWPATLVQPVGSPLSLECTVEGTSNPNLYWYRQAAGRGLQLLFYSVGIGQISSEVPQNLSASRPQDRQFILSSKKLLLSDSGFYLCACLPNQQGAHYGYTFGSGTRLTVV.

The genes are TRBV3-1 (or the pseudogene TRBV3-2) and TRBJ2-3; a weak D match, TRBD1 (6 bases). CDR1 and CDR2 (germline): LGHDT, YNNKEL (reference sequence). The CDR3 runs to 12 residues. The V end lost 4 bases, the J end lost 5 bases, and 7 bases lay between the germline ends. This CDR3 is CASSLTGDTQYF. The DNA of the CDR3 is TGTGCCAGCAGCCTGACAGGAGATACGCAGTATTTT.

The CDR3 region is CASVEIGQKAFF. CDR3 in DNA: TGTGCCAGCGTAGAAATCGGACAGAAAGCTTTCTTT. The chain employs TRBV27 and TRBJ1-1; D possibly corresponds to TRBD1 (6 bases). The CDR3 runs 12 residues. Between the trimmed V and J ends, which lost 8 bases and 9 bases, there was a span of 16 bases. Germline V gene data show CDR1 as MNHEY and CDR2 as SMNVEV (reference sequence).